A selection of T cell receptor beta chains follows, all from one sample in a study of T cells in Graves' hyperthyroidism and ophthalmopathy. TCRdb reprocessed the multiplex PCR reads with MiXCR, giving one entry per CDR3 protein. The sample holds 390,000 or so distinct CDR3 sequences, roughly 14% seen once. The sequenced sample was blood. The origin of the receptors is a man between 18 and 29 years old with Graves' ophthalmopathy. The conserved cysteine and the conserved F or W are not part of the CDR3 here. Clone size is shown for a subset of rows, as once, few, many or a class of expanded clone.

CDR3: ASSIGSLAGWGPNEQF
J: TRBJ2-1
V: TRBV19
size: .

CDR3: SAGVPNYGYT
J: TRBJ1-2
V: TRBV20-1
size: many

CDR3: ASSQTISGGASYEQF
J: TRBJ2-1
V: TRBV4-1
size: .

CDR3: ASSAQGWGVGELF
J: TRBJ2-2
V: TRBV6-1
size: many

CDR3: ASSLGSSGANYGYT
J: TRBJ1-2
V: TRBV5-6
size: many

CDR3: ASSLAYQEVY
J: TRBJ2-5
V: TRBV7-9
size: few

CDR3: ASRGGNSPLH
J: TRBJ1-6
V: TRBV6-1
size: .

CDR3: ASSRRGGVVTYEQY
J: TRBJ2-7
V: TRBV7-2
size: many

CDR3: ASSLEGTNTEAF
J: TRBJ1-1
V: TRBV7-9
size: few

CDR3: ATSRGSTGPGELF
J: TRBJ2-2
V: TRBV15
size: .

CDR3: ASRDGTANTEAF
J: TRBJ1-1
V: TRBV19
size: few

CDR3: SVGTGTEKLF
J: TRBJ1-4
V: TRBV20-1
size: .

CDR3: ASSSRTSGGGEQF
J: TRBJ2-1
V: TRBV5-8
size: many

CDR3: ASSEPGSRTGELF
J: TRBJ2-2
V: TRBV6-1
size: .

CDR3: ASSPRASGEDTQY
J: TRBJ2-3
V: TRBV18
size: many

CDR3: ASIRGGGETQY
J: TRBJ2-5
V: TRBV28
size: .

CDR3: ASSLGQANSPLH
J: TRBJ1-6
V: TRBV5-1
size: many

CDR3: ASSELGTGTGYT
J: TRBJ1-2
V: TRBV6-1
size: few

CDR3: ASSTSGGARNNEQF
J: TRBJ2-1
V: TRBV5-6
size: few

CDR3: ASSGQGAGNTGELF
J: TRBJ2-2
V: TRBV9
size: .

CDR3: ATSDPDSYTDTQY
J: TRBJ2-3
V: TRBV24-1
size: many

CDR3: ASSWDRAAYEQY
J: TRBJ2-7
V: TRBV6-1
size: .

CDR3: ASVARGSTDTQY
J: TRBJ2-3
V: TRBV7-9
size: many

CDR3: ASSSGLAGNNERF
J: TRBJ2-1
V: TRBV7-9
size: .

CDR3: ARPEVETQY
J: TRBJ2-5
V: TRBV6-1
size: many

CDR3: SAPPGGANEKLF
J: TRBJ1-4
V: TRBV20-1
size: .

CDR3: SAGGTGPFGTEAF
J: TRBJ1-1
V: TRBV20-1
size: many

CDR3: ASSLPVGNEQF
J: TRBJ2-1
V: TRBV7-9
size: many

CDR3: ASSLALGDTGELF
J: TRBJ2-2
V: TRBV12-3/TRBV12-4
size: many

CDR3: ASSVGSGARTQY
J: TRBJ2-5
V: TRBV9
size: many

CDR3: ASSLAWDGPYEQY
J: TRBJ2-7
V: TRBV7-9
size: many

CDR3: ASSFSPGGDTGELF
J: TRBJ2-2
V: TRBV5-1
size: .

CDR3: ASSPPAGQYEQY
J: TRBJ2-7
V: TRBV7-8
size: many

CDR3: ASSRGGQGSYEQY
J: TRBJ2-7
V: TRBV6-1
size: many

CDR3: ASGSGTGTYNEQF
J: TRBJ2-1
V: TRBV12-5
size: many

CDR3: ASVGQDRGYT
J: TRBJ1-2
V: TRBV5-1
size: many

CDR3: SASTVRSSYEQY
J: TRBJ2-7
V: TRBV20-1
size: many

CDR3: ASGVLEWRGVNTGELF
J: TRBJ2-2
V: TRBV27
size: few

CDR3: ASSYPGQINQPQH
J: TRBJ1-5
V: TRBV6-5
size: .

CDR3: ASSRLTGTSTETQY
J: TRBJ2-5
V: TRBV18
size: many

CDR3: ASSSRDTEAF
J: TRBJ1-1
V: TRBV11-3
size: many

CDR3: ASSLEPGGFYGYT
J: TRBJ1-2
V: TRBV5-6
size: few

CDR3: ASSLELAEPYNEQF
J: TRBJ2-1
V: TRBV4-1
size: .

CDR3: ATSRDHGEETQY
J: TRBJ2-5
V: TRBV15
size: many

CDR3: ASSPQLAFQETQY
J: TRBJ2-5
V: TRBV12-3/TRBV12-4
size: many

CDR3: ATSDPGLGYNEQF
J: TRBJ2-1
V: TRBV24-1
size: few

CDR3: ANSLTGNAGEQF
J: TRBJ2-1
V: TRBV7-3
size: .

CDR3: ASSLLGGSTDTQC
J: TRBJ2-3
V: TRBV14
size: .

CDR3: ASSSGRAYNEQF
J: TRBJ2-1
V: TRBV2
size: many

CDR3: ASSQVAGQTTAHFRTDTQY
J: TRBJ2-3
V: TRBV7-6
size: .

CDR3: ASSLMGETQY
J: TRBJ2-5
V: TRBV11-1
size: many

CDR3: VSEGKVSEQF
J: TRBJ2-1
V: TRBV5-4
size: few

CDR3: ASGSGATLNTEAF
J: TRBJ1-1
V: TRBV6-1
size: many